This T cell receptor (beta chain) was observed in a study of blood T cells in healthy people across ages. Study-level results: Any conclusive comparison of naive versus antigen-experienced cells was prevented by using unsorted PBMCs.

PCR was performed a second time for about 7 to 11 cycles using a sample-barcoded 5' primer and a J-beta primer mix. Researchers report that a template-switch adaptor with 12 random nucleotides tagged each cDNA molecule. TCRdb reanalysed the 5' RACE reads using MiXCR and keeps one entry per CDR3 protein. The table shows approximately 1,700,000 distinct CDR3 sequences, with about two fifths occurring only once. In the case of this clonotype: The antigen is unknown.

Every donor contributed roughly 10 milliliters of peripheral blood by blood draw. Trimming cost V 0 bases and J 6 bases, with 13 bases left between them. This CDR3 contains 14 residues. The germline V gene has CDR1 SGHRS and CDR2 YFSETQ. The specimen was blood. V gene TRBV5-1 combines with J gene TRBJ2-7, with a weak D call TRBD2 (7 bases). The TCR comes from a human donor in good health. The chain's CDR3 is CASSLGRGAGEQYF. CDR3 DNA sequence: TGCGCCAGCAGCTTGGGTCGGGGGGCGGGCGAGCAGTACTTC.